This T cell receptor beta chain was recorded in a study of control samples from healthy donors and cancer patients. The method was immunoSEQ multiplex PCR; TCRdb's version includes in-frame clones alone and lacks a portion of them. The repertoire has around 94,000 clones, about 90% of them found once; the top ten carry about 2.5%. V was cut by 4 bases and J by 9 bases, with 16 bases left in between. Per germline, CDR1 SGHRS and CDR2 YFSETQ. There are 13 residues in the CDR3. The chain joins TRBV5-1 to TRBJ1-2; D is possibly TRBD1 (5 bases). The specimen was blood. This receptor was identified in a woman aged 18-29 years in good health. CDR3 coding DNA: TGCGCCAGCAGCCTTGACGGGGGTAGGAGCTACACCTTC. Translation: CASSLDGGRSYTF.